The clone carrying this T cell receptor beta chain occurred a few times. This record belongs to a study of cytomegalovirus exposure and HLA in healthy donors. 13 Jbeta primers and 60 Vbeta primers were used for the PCR. Sequencing used immunoSEQ multiplex PCR; TCRdb keeps in-frame clones, though not all of them. The profile shows about 190,000 clones, 84% of them singletons. Germline values: CDR1 SGHVS, CDR2 FNYEAQ. V gave up 5 bases and J gave up 6 bases; unmatched junction bases: 13. This CDR3 spans 19 amino acids. This receptor was identified in a boy between 10 and 17 years old in good health and CMV-seronegative. The chain links TRBV7-6 to TRBJ2-4; 16 positions match TRBD2. Sequences were obtained from PBMCs. CDR3 sequence reads: CASSAAAGTSGGERNIQYF. The CDR3 DNA sequence: TGTGCCAGCAGCGCGGCGGCCGGGACTAGCGGGGGGGAAAGAAACATTCAGTACTTC.